This section outlines one T cell receptor (beta chain) sequence together with its context. Its antigen is currently unknown. J gave up 4 bases and V 4 bases, and 10 bases lay outside the gene matches. This CDR3 region has 15 residues. Germline V gene data show CDR1 as SGHRS and CDR2 as YFSETQ. Use of 60 Vbeta and 13 Jbeta primers characterized the PCR. TCRdb's table, derived via immunoSEQ multiplex PCR, lists solely in-frame clones and lacks some. The repertoire holds approximately 90,000 clones, with around 77% as singletons. This entry belongs to a study of cytomegalovirus exposure and HLA in healthy donors. Study details: T cells numbering around 170 million yielded around 120 million unique TCR beta sequences in an earlier analysis.

Study results and limitations: Follow-up analysis seemed to connect common viral pathogens with several of the most significant clusters identified.

This receptor was obtained from a man aged 35-49 years in good health and CMV-seronegative. Sequenced material: PBMCs. The chain combines TRBV5-1 with TRBJ1-1, with 7 bases lining up with TRBD1. CDR3 residues: CASSANRGGSTEAFF. The DNA for the CDR3 is TGCGCCAGCAGCGCAAACAGGGGTGGTAGCACTGAAGCTTTCTTT.